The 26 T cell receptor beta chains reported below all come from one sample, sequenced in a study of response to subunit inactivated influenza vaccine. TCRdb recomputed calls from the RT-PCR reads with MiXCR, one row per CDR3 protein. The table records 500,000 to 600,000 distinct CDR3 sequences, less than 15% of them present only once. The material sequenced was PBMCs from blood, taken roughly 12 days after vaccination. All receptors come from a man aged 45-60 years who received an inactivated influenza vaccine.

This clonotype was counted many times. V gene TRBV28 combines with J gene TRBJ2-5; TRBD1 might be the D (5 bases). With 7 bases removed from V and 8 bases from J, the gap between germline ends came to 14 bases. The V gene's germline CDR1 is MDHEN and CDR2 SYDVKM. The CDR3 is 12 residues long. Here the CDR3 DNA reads TGTGCCAGCACCCCACCAAGGGGAACCCAGTACTTC. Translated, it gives CASTPPRGTQYF.

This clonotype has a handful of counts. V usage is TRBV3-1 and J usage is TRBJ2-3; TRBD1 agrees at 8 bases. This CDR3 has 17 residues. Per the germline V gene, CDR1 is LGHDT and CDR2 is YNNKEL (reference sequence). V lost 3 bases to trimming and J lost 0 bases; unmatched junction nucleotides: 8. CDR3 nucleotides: TGTGCCAGCAGCCAGGGCGGGACAGGCCTTAGCACAGATACGCAGTATTTT. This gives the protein CASSQGGTGLSTDTQYF.

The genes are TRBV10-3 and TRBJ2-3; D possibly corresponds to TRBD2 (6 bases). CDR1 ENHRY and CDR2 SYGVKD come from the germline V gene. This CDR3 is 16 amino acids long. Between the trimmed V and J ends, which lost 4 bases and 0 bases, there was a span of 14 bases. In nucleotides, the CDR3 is TGTGCCATCAGTGGAGTGGACTACCCTAGCACAGATACGCAGTATTTT. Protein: CAISGVDYPSTDTQYF.

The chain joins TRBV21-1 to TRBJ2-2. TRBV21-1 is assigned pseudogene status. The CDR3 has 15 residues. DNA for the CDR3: TGTGCCAGCAGCAAATCCGCACCGAACACCGGGGAGCTGTTTTTT. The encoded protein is CASSKSAPNTGELFF.

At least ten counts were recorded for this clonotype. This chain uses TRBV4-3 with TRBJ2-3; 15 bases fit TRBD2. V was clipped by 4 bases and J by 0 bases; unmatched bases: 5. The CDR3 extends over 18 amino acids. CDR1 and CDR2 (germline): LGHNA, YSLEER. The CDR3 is CASSLGLAGGPSTDTQYF. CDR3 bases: TGCGCCAGCAGCCTGGGACTAGCGGGGGGCCCTAGCACAGATACGCAGTATTTT.

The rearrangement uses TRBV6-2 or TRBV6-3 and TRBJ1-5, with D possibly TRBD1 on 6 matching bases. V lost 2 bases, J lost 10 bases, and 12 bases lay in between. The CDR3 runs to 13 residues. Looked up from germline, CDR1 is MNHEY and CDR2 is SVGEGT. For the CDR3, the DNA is TGTGCCAGCAGTTACGGTTTAGGGGGTCCCCAGCATTTT. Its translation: CASSYGLGGPQHF.

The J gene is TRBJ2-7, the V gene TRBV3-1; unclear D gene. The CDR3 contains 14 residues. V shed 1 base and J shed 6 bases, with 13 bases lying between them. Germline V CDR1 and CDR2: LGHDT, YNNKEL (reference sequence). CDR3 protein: CASSQGAGLGEQYF. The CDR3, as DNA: TGTGCCAGCAGCCAAGGAGCAGGCCTCGGCGAGCAGTACTTC.

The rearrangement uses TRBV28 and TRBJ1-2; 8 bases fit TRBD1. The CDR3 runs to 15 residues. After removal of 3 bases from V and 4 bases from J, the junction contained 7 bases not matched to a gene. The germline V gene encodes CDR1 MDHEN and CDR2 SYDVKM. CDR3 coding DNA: TGTGCCAGCAGTTTCCCGGACAGGGAGGGCTATGGCTACACCTTC. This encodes CASSFPDREGYGYTF.

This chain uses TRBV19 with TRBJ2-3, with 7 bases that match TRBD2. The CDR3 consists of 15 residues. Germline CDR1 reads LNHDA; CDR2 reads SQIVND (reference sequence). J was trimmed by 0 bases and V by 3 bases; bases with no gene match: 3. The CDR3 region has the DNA TGTGCCAGTAGTATGATTAGCGGGAGCACAGATACGCAGTATTTT. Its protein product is CASSMISGSTDTQYF.

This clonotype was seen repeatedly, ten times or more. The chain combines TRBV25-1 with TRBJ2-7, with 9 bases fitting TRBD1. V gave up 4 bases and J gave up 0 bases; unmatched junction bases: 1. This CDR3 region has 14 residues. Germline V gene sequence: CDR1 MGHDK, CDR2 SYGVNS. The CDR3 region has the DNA TGTGCCAGCAGTGGGACAGGGGACTCCTACGAGCAGTACTTC. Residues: CASSGTGDSYEQYF.

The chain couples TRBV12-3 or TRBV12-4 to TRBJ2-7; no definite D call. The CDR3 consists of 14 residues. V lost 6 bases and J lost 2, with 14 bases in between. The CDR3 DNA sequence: TGTGCCAGCAGCCCACGAGTTTTTCCCTACGAGCAGTACTTC. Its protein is CASSPRVFPYEQYF.

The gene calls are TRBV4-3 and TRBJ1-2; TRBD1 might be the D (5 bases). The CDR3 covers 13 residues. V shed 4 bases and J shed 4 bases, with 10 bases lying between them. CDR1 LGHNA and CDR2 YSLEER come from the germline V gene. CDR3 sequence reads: CASSRAGTYGYTF. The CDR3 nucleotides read TGCGCCAGCAGCCGCGCAGGGACCTATGGCTACACCTTC.

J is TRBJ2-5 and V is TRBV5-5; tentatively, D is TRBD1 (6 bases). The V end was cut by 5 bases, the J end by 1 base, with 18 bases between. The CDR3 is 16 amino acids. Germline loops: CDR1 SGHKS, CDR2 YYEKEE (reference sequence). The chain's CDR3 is CASSKRQDFLQETQYF. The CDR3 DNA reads TGTGCCAGCAGTAAGAGACAGGACTTTCTCCAAGAGACCCAGTACTTC.

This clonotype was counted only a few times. CDR3 amino acids: CASSLAGAITYEQYF. The CDR3, as DNA: TGCGCCAGCAGCTTGGCCGGGGCGATCACCTACGAGCAGTACTTC. The chain employs TRBV5-1 and TRBJ2-7, with D perhaps TRBD1 or TRBD2 (5 bases each). Germline assignment: CDR1 SGHRS and CDR2 YFSETQ. The V gene lost 0 bases and the J gene lost 2 bases, with 12 bases spanning the gap. The length of the CDR3 is 15 residues. Filled out from reference TRBV5-1 and TRBJ2-7, the complete variable domain reads KAGVTQTPRYLIKTRGQQVTLSCSPISGHRSVSWYQQTPGQGLQFLFEYFSETQRNKGNFPGRFSGRQFSNSRSEMNVSTLELGDSALYLCASSLAGAITYEQYFGPGTRLTVT.

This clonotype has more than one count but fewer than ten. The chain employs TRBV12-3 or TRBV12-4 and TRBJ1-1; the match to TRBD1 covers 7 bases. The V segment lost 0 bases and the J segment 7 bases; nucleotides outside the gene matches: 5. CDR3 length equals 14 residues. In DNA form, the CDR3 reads TGTGCCAGCAGTTTAGCGGCGACAGGGTATGAAGCTTTCTTT. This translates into CASSLAATGYEAFF.

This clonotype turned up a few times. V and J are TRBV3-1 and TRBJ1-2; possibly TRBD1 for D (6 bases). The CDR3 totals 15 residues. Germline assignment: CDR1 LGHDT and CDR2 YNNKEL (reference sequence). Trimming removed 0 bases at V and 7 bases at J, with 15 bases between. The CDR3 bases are TGTGCCAGCAGCCAAGAACCGGGTTGGGGGGCTGGCTACACCTTC. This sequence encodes CASSQEPGWGAGYTF.

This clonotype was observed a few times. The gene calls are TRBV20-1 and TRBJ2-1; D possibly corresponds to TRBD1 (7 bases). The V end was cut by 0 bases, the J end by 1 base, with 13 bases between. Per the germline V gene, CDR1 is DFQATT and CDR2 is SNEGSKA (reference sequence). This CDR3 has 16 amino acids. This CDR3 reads CSARDPRGVSYNEQFF. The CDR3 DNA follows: TGCAGTGCTAGAGATCCCAGGGGGGTTTCCTACAATGAGCAGTTCTTC.

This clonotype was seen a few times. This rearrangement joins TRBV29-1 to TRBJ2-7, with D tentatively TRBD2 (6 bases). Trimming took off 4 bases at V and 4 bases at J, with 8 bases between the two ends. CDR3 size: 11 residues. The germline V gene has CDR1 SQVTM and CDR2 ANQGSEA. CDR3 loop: CSVARDYEQYF. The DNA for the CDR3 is TGCAGCGTTGCGCGGGATTACGAGCAGTACTTC.

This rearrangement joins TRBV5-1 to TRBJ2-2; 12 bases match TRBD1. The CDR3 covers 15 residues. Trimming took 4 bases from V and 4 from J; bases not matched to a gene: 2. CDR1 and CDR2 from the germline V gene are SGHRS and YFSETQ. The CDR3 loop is CASSAGQGATGELFF. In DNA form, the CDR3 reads TGCGCCAGCAGCGCGGGACAGGGGGCCACCGGGGAGCTGTTTTTT.

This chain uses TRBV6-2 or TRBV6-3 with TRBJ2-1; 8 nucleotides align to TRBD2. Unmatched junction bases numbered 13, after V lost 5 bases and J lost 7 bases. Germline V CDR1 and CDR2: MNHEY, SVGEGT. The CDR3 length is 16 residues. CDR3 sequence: CASSLLGGRLDNEQFF. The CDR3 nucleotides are TGTGCCAGCAGTCTTCTAGGCGGGAGGCTTGATAATGAGCAGTTCTTC.

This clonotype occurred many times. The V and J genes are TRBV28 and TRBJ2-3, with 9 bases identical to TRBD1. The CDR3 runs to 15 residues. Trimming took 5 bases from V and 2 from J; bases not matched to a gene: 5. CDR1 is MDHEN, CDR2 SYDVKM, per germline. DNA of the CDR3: TGTGCCAGCAGTCCAGGGACAGGGATCACAGATACGCAGTATTTT. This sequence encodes CASSPGTGITDTQYF.

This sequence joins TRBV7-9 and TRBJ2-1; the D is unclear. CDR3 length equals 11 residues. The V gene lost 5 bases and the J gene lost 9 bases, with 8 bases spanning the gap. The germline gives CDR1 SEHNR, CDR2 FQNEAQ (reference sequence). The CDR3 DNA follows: TGTGCCAGCAGCCGGAGTGCTGAGCAGTTCTTC. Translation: CASSRSAEQFF.

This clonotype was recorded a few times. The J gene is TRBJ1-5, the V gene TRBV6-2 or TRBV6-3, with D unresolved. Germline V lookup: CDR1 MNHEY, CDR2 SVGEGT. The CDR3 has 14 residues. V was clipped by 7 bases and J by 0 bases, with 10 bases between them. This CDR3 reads CASKAGHSNQPQHF. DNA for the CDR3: TGTGCCAGCAAGGCAGGCCATAGCAATCAGCCCCAGCATTTT.

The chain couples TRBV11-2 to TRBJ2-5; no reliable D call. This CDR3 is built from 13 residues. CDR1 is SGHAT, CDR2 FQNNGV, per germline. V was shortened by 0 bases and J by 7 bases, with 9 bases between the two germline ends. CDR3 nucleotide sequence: TGTGCCAGCAGCTTAGAAGGTCGGACGACCCAGTACTTC. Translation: CASSLEGRTTQYF.

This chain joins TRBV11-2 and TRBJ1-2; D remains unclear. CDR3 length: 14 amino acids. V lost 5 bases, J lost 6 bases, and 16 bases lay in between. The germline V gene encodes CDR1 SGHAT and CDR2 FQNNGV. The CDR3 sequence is CASSQVGGGNGYTF. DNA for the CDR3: TGTGCCAGCAGCCAGGTTGGAGGTGGGAATGGCTACACCTTC.

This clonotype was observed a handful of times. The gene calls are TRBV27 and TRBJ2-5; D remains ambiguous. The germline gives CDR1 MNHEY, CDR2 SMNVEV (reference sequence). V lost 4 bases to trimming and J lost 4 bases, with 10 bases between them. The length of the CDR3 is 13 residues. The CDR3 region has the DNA TGTGCCAGCAGTTACCGGGTCGGAGAGACCCAGTACTTC. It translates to CASSYRVGETQYF.